What follows describes a single T cell receptor (beta chain). No antigen is known for it. No much larger clone exists at a distance of one base, and base qualities are not known. This record belongs to a study of shared clonotypes between healthy human individuals (dated by TCRdb to the early 2020s). As for the study more broadly: The cohort comprised two women and three men aged 18 to 49 years. Per donor, three plates each were used for CD4 naive and CD4 memory, two for CD8 naive, and one for CD8 memory. Blood TCR repertoires of five healthy adults were deeply sequenced to estimate repertoire size and the extent of clonotype sharing between individuals. Leukapheresis yielded between about 0.94 and 9.5 billion PBMCs per donor. To increase sequencing depth and limit assay-specific biases, different laboratories used diverse techniques to prepare libraries and sequence TCR repertoires.

Compared with germline, V lacks 4 bases and J lacks 0 bases; bases without a gene match: 3. Reading from cysteine to phenylalanine, the CDR3 counts 15 amino acids. Only the CDR3 DNA stays, 45 bases, in frame from base 1. The germline V gene specifies SGHTA as CDR1 and FQGNSA as CDR2. Healthy HIV-negative adults with no recently reported acute infections or vaccinations were included as donors. All donors were Caucasian adults living in Nashville, Tennessee, USA. CD4+ T cells were enriched through magnetic negative selection, after which naive cells were positively selected on CD45RA and the remaining negative fraction served as the memory subset. After blood collection by leukapheresis, PBMCs were isolated using Ficoll-Histopaque density gradient centrifugation and then cryopreserved in the vapor phase of liquid nitrogen. Purity and quantity of every magnetically sorted T cell population were checked by analytical flow cytometry. Each sorted fraction had its genomic DNA isolated and then quantified by UV absorbance on a Nanodrop 2000c.

Using the deep immunoSEQ assay, TCR CDR3 regions were amplified from genomic DNA by multiplex PCR. Genomic DNA extracted from each cell subset was distributed evenly over all wells of several immunoSEQ 96-well plates, and each plate served as one replicate. Each replicate PCR for sorted subsets received roughly 0.2 ug genomic DNA, equal to roughly 33,000 T cell genomes. The purified libraries were quantified using a Qubit 3.0 fluorometer, sized with a Bioanalyzer 2100, and then quantified again using the KAPA Library Quantification kit. Every immunoSEQ 96-well plate was sequenced on a dedicated single-read 150-cycle Illumina NextSeq 550 flow cell. Per the authors' processing: Because the immunoSEQ output held only junctional sequences and lacked quality scores, the filtering could not match the filtering applied to full-length reads. To assign V/J genes and CDR3, sequences were annotated against IMGT germline references using PyIR, a Python wrapper for IgBLAST v1.9. Reads were filtered out if the reads had weak V/J assignments (E-value above 1e-6), no CDR3, stop codons, out-of-frame junctions, or ambiguous translated residues. V3J clonotypes were defined by identical inferred V gene, J gene, and CDR3 amino acid sequence. The percentage overlap between two repertoires was calculated by dividing the number of shared unique clonotypes by the size of the smaller repertoire. Three approaches were used to assess repertoire richness: RTK rarefaction, the Chao1 estimator, and Recon v2.1 estimates of unobserved clonotypes. Generation probabilities were computed with OLGA for all TCRbeta clonotypes obtained by the gDNA method from a few donors. In its TCRdb copy, this immuneACCESS table keeps in-frame sequences only and misses some clones. Where compared with another copy, unresolved V genes explain less than half of these, and the others have no known cause. V, J and clone size were drawn from that table, and D and trimming were deduced from the DNA. The sample data list about 730,000 clones, and 55% to 80% of these were observed just once. The top ten clones comprise around 1.7% of the sample.

What the research found in general, with its limitations: Across a few donors, approximately 5% of naive CD4, approximately 4% of naive CD8, about 2.3% of memory CD4, and approximately 0.4% of memory CD8 clonotypes were shared. Only blood was sampled, and tissue TCR repertoires likely differ from those in blood. Clonotypes shared by all four sorted-subset donors showed higher generation probabilities than non-shared clonotypes. Because the study included a small number of donors, the genetic and exposure-history diversity represented was limited. Even with the large sequencing depth, rarefaction of the sorted-subset datasets indicated that sequencing was incomplete. Pairwise subsampling led to the expectation that sequencing depth would affect the degree of clonotype sharing among donors. Larger estimated clonotype richness was generally found for naive subsets than for memory subsets.

Recombination connected TRBV7-2 to TRBJ2-1; 7 bases in the middle match TRBD1. The receptor was isolated from a woman aged 25 to 39 in good health. The material sequenced was memory CD4+ T cells sorted from blood. In the paper's terms, the cell subset or site label means: CD45RA-negative fraction. The nucleotide sequence reads as follows: TGTGCCAGCAGCTCGCAGGGGGTCTCCTACAATGAGCAGTTCTTC. It is translated as CASSSQGVSYNEQFF.